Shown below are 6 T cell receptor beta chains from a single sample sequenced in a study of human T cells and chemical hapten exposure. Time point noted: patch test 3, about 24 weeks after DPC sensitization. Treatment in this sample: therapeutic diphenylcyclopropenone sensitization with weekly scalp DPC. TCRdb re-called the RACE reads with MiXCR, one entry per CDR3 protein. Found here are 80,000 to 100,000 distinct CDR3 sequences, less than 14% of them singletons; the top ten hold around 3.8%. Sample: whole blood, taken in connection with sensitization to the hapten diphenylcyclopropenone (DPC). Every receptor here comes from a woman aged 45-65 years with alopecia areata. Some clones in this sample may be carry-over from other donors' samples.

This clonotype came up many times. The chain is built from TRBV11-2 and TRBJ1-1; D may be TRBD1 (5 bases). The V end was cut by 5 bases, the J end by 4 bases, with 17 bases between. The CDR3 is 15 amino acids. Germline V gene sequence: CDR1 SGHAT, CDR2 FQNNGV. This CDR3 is CASSPRLGQGTEAFF. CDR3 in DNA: TGTGCCAGCAGCCCAAGGCTGGGGCAGGGCACTGAAGCTTTCTTT.

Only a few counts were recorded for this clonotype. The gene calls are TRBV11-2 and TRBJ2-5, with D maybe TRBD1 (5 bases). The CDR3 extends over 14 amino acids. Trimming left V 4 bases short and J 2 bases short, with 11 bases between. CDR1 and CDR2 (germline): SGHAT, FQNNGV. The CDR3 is CASSWTTGQETQYF. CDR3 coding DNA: TGTGCCAGCAGCTGGACCACAGGTCAAGAGACCCAGTACTTC.

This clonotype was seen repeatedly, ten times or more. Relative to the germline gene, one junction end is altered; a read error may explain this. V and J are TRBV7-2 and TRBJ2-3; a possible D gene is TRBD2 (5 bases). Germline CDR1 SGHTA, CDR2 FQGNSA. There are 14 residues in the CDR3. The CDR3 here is CASNLGRSVDTQYF. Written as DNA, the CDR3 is TGTGCCAGCAACTTAGGGAGAAGCGTTGATACGCAGTATTTT.

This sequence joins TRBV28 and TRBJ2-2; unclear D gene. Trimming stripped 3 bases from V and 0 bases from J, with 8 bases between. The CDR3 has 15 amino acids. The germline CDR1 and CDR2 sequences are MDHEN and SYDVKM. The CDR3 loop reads CASSFSGANTGELFF. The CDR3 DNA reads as TGTGCCAGCAGTTTCAGTGGGGCGAACACCGGGGAGCTGTTTTTT.

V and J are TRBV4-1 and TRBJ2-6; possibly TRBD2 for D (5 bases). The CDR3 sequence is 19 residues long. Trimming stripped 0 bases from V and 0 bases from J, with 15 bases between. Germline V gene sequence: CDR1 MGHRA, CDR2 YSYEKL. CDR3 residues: CASSQDLNAGNSGANVLTF. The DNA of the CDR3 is TGCGCCAGCAGCCAAGATCTCAATGCCGGGAACTCTGGGGCCAACGTCCTGACTTTC.

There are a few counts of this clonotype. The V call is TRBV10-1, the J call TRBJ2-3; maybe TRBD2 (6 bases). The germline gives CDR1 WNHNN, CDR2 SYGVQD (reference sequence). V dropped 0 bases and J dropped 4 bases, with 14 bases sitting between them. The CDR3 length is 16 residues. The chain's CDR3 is CASSESKGGFADTQYF. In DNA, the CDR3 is TGCGCCAGCAGTGAGTCGAAAGGAGGGTTCGCAGATACGCAGTATTTT.